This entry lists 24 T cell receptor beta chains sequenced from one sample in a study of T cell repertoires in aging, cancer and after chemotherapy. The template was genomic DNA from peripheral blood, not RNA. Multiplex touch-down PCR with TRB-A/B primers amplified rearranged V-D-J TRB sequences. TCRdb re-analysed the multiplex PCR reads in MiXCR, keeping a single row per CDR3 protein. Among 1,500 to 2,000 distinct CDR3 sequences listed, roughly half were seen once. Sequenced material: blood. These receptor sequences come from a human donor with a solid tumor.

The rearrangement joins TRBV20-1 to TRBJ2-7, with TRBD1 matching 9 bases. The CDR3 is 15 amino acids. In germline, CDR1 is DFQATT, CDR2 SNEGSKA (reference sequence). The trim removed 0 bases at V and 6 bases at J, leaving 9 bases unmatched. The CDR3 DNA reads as TGCAGTGCTAGAGATGTCGGGACAGGGTTTGCCGAGCAGTACTTC. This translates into CSARDVGTGFAEQYF.

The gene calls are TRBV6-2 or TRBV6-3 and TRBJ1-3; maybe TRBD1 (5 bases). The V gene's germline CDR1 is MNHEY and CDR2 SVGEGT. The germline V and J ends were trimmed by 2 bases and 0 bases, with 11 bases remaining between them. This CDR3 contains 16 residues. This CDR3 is CASSYPGRHSGNTIYF. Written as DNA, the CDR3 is TGTGCCAGCAGTTACCCGGGACGGCACTCTGGAAACACCATATATTTT.

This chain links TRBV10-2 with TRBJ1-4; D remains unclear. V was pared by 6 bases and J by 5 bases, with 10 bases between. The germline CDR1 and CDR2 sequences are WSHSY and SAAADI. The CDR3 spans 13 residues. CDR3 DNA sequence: TGCGCCAGCAGCCCCCGGGAGAATGAAAAACTGTTTTTT. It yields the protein CASSPRENEKLFF.

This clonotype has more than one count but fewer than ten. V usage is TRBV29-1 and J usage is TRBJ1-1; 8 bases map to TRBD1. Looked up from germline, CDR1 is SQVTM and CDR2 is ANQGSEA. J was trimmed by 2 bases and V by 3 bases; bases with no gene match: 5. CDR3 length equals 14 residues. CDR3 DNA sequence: TGCAGCGTTGATTCCCAGGGGGCAAACACTGAAGCTTTCTTT. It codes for CSVDSQGANTEAFF. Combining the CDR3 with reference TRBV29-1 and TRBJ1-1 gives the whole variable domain SAVISQKPSRDICQRGTSLTIQCQVDSQVTMMFWYRQQPGQSLTLIATANQGSEATYESGFVIDKFPISRPNLTFSTLTVSNMSPEDSSIYLCSVDSQGANTEAFFGQGTRLTVV.

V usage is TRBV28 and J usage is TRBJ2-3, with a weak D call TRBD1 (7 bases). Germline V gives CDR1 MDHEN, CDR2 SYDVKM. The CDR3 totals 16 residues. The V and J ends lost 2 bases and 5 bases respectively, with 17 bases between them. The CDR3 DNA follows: TGTGCCAGCAGTTTAACTGCGGGACAGTCGGTAGATACGCAGTATTTT. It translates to CASSLTAGQSVDTQYF. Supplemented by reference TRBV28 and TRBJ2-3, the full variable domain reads DVKVTQSSRYLVKRTGEKVFLECVQDMDHENMFWYRQDPGLGLRLIYFSYDVKMKEKGDIPEGYSVSREKKERFSLILESASTNQTSMYLCASSLTAGQSVDTQYFGPGTRLTVL.

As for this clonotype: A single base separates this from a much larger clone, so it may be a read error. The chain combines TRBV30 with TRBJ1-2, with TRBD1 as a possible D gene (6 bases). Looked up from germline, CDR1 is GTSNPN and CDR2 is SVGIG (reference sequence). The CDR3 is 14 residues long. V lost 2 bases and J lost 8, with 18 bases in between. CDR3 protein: CAWSSPGTISGYTF. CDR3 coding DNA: TGTGCCTGGAGTTCCCCCGGGACAATAAGCGGCTACACCTTC.

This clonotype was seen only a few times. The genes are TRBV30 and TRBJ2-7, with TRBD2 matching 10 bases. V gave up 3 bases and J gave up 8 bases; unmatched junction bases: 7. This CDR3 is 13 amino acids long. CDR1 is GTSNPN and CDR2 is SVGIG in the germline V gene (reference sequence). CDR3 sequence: CAWSLAGEPQQYF. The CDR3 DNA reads TGTGCCTGGAGCCTAGCGGGAGAGCCACAGCAGTACTTC.

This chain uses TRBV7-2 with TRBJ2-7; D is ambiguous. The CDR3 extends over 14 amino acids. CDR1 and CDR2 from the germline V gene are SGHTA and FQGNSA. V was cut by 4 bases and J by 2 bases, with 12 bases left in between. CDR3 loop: CASSSSASAYEQYF. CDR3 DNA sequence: TGTGCCAGCAGCTCGTCAGCCTCTGCCTACGAGCAGTACTTC.

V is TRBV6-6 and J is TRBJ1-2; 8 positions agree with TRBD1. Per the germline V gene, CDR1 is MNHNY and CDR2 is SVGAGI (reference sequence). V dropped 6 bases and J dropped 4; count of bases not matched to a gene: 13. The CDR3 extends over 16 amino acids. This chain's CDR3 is CASRYGRGRVSYGYTF. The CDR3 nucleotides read TGTGCCAGCAGATACGGCAGGGGGCGAGTCAGCTATGGCTACACCTTC.

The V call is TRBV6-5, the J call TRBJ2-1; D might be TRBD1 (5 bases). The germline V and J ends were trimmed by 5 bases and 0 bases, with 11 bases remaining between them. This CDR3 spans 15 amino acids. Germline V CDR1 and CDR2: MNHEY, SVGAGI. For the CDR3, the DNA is TGTGCCAGCAGTCTAAGGGGAAGCTCCTACAATGAGCAGTTCTTC. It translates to CASSLRGSSYNEQFF.

CDR3 in amino acids: CSVELAGGGSTDTQYF. CDR3 coding DNA: TGCAGCGTTGAACTAGCGGGAGGGGGTAGCACAGATACGCAGTATTTT. The V gene is TRBV29-1, the J gene TRBJ2-3, with TRBD2 matching over 12 bases. CDR1 SQVTM and CDR2 ANQGSEA come from the germline V gene. This CDR3 spans 16 amino acids. With V trimmed by 2 bases and J by 0 bases, 3 bases remained unmatched.

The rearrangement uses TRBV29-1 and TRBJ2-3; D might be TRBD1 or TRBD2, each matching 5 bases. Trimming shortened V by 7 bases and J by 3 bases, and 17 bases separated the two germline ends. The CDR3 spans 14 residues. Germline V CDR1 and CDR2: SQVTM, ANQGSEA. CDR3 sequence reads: CSGLQGRRTDTQYF. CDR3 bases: TGCAGCGGCCTCCAGGGACGTAGGACAGATACGCAGTATTTT.

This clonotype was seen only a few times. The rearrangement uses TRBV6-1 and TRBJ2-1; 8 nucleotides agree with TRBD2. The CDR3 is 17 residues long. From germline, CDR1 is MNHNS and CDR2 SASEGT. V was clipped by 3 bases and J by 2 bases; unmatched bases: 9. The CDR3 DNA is TGTGCCAGCAGTGATCCAGCGGGAGACTCAGCCTACAATGAGCAGTTCTTC. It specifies CASSDPAGDSAYNEQFF.

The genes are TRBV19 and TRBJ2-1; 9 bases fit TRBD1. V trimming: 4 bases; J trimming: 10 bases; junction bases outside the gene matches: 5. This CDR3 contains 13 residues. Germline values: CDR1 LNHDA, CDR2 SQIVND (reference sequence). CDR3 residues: CASSRGQGTEQFF. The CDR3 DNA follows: TGTGCCAGTAGTAGGGGACAGGGAACGGAGCAGTTCTTC.

In DNA form, the CDR3 reads TGTGCCAGCAGCACCCCAGGTAGCGGCAGCTCCTACAATGAGCAGTTCTTC. This codes for CASSTPGSGSSYNEQFF. V and J are TRBV28 and TRBJ2-1; D is possibly TRBD2 (6 bases). V gave up 6 bases and J gave up 0 bases, with 18 bases separating them. Germline V CDR1 and CDR2: MDHEN, SYDVKM. CDR3 length: 17 amino acids.

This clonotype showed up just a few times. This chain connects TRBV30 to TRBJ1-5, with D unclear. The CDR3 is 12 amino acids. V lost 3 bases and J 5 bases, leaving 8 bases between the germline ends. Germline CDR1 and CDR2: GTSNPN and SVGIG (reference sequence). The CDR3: CAWRHPDQPQHF. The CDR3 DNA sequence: TGTGCCTGGAGGCACCCCGATCAGCCCCAGCATTTT.

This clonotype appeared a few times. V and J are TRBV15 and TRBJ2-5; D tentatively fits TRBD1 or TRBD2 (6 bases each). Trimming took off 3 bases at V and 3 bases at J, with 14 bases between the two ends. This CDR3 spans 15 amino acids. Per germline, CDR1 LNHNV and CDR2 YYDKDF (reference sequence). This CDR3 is CATSRPQGTEETQYF. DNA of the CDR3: TGTGCCACCAGCAGGCCGCAGGGGACTGAAGAGACCCAGTACTTC. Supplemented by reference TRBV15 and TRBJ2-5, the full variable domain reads DAMVIQNPRYQVTQFGKPVTLSCSQTLNHNVMYWYQQKSSQAPKLLFHYYDKDFNNEADTPDNFQSRRPNTSFCFLDIRSPGLGDTAMYLCATSRPQGTEETQYFGPGTRLLVL.

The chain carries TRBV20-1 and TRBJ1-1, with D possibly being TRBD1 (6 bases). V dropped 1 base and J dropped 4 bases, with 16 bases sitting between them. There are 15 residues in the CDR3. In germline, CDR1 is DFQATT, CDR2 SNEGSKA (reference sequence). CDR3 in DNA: TGCAGTGCTAGAGGTGACGGGGGGCTGAGCACTGAAGCTTTCTTT. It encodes CSARGDGGLSTEAFF.

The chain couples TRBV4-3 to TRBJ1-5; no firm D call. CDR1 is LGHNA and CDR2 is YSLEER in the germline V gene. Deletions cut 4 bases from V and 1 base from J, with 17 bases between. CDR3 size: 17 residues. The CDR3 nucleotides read TGCGCCAGCAGCCGAACCTGGGGTACGGGGAGCAATCAGCCCCAGCATTTT. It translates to CASSRTWGTGSNQPQHF.

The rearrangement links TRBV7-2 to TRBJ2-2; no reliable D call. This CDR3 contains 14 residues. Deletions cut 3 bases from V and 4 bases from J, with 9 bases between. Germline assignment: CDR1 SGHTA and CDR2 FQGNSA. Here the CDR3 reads CASSLASVTGELFF. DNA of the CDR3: TGTGCCAGCAGCTTGGCTAGTGTCACCGGGGAGCTGTTTTTT.

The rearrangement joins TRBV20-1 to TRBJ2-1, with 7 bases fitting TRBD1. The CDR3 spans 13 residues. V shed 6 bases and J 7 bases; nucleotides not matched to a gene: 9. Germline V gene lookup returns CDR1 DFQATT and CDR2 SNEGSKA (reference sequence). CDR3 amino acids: CSAPQGIRNEQFF. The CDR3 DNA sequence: TGCAGTGCGCCACAGGGGATTCGGAATGAGCAGTTCTTC.

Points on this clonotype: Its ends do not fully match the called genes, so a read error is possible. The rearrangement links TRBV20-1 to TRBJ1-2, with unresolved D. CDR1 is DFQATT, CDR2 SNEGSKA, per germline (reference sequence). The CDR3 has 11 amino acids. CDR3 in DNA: TGCAGTGCGACGAGGGCGGGGATGGCCGCCTTC. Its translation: CSATRAGMAAF.

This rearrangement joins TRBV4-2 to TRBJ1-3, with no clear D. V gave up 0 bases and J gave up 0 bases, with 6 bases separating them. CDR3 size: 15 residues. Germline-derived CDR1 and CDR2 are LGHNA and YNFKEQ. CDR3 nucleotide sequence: TGTGCCAGCAGCCAAGATCGGCCCTCTGGAAACACCATATATTTT. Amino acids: CASSQDRPSGNTIYF.

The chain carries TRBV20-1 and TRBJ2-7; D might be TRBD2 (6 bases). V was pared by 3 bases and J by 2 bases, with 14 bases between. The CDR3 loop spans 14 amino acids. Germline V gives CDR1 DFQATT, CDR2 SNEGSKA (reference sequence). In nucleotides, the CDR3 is TGCAGTGCTAGTGAGGGAGGCAGAACCTACGAGCAGTACTTC. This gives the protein CSASEGGRTYEQYF.